This T cell receptor (beta chain) was recorded in a study of T cell responses to AZD1222 COVID-19 vaccine. With respect to this clone: The antigen remains unidentified.

Study outcomes and limitations: Vaccine-associated CD4 TCRs ranged over spike, dominating at 160-218 and 743-854. White British people made up most donors, females outnumbered males, and clonal diversity was possibly underestimated.

Produced via immunoSEQ multiplex PCR; TCRdb's table is partial and in-frame only. The data hold approximately 25,000 clones, with about 92% observed a single time. Germline CDR1 MDHEN, CDR2 SYDVKM. The CDR3 runs to 15 residues. V was clipped by 8 bases and J by 4 bases; unmatched bases: 11. The specimen comprised peripheral blood, sampled 28 days after the second AZD1222 dose. This TCR was recovered from an adult who received the AZD1222 COVID-19 vaccine. The V gene is TRBV28, the J gene TRBJ2-1; 7 bases are a match to TRBD1. CDR3 sequence reads: CASLLSGQQYNEQFF. CDR3 in DNA: TGTGCCAGCTTACTCTCGGGACAGCAGTACAATGAGCAGTTCTTC.